These T cell receptor beta chains were read from a single sample in a study of shared clonotypes between healthy human individuals. The repertoire was sequenced with immunoSEQ multiplex PCR; TCRdb's copy has only in-frame clones and lacks some. Among under 850,000 clones listed, 85% to 95% were seen once. Sequenced input: naive CD8+ T cells sorted from blood. The receptors stem from a young man in good health. The CDR3 runs from the conserved cysteine through the conserved F or W. Clone size is shown for a subset of rows, as once, few, many or a class of expanded clone.

CAISEGETGVGTEAFF	TRBV10-3	TRBJ1-1	once
CASSIAGGSYNEQFF	TRBV19	TRBJ2-1	-
CASSLTRGQGEGEQYF	TRBV11-2	TRBJ2-7	-
CASSLVETQYF	TRBV11-2	TRBJ2-5	-
CASSTLAQITYNEQFF	TRBV13	TRBJ2-1	-
CASSFRGTLTYEQYF	TRBV28	TRBJ2-7	-
CANKGQGSTDTQYF	TRBV6-5	TRBJ2-3	-
CASSLSYRLAGGPGVHEQFF	TRBV5-4	TRBJ2-1	-
CASLTSGLYEQYF	TRBV28	TRBJ2-7	-
CASSYSGLYPYEQYF	TRBV6-5	TRBJ2-7	-